A selection of T cell receptor beta chains follows, all from one sample in a study of blood T cell repertoires in COVID-19. Produced via immunoSEQ multiplex PCR; TCRdb's table is partial and in-frame only. This table has about 120,000 clones, approximately 89% appearing once. Sequenced: peripheral blood. These TCRs come from a middle-aged man with acute or convalescent COVID-19. Each CDR3 is given with its conserved first and last residue. D genes are given only for firm matches.

d_call j_call cdr3_length v_call cdr3_aa cdr3_nt
. TRBJ2-7 13 TRBV7-8 CASSWAESYEQYF TGTGCCAGCAGCTGGGCTGAATCCTACGAGCAGTACTTC
. TRBJ2-1 14 TRBV5-6 CASSLSGRYNEQFF TGTGCCAGCAGCTTATCGGGAAGATACAATGAGCAGTTCTTC
. TRBJ2-5 13 TRBV5-5 CASSLGAKETQYF TGTGCCAGCAGCTTGGGTGCGAAAGAGACCCAGTACTTC
. TRBJ2-7 16 TRBV12-5 CASGLVLPPAAYEQYF TGTGCTAGTGGTTTGGTACTCCCCCCAGCGGCCTACGAGCAGTACTTC
TRBD1 TRBJ1-1 13 TRBV6-5 CASSKQGSTEAFF TGTGCCAGCAGTAAACAGGGGAGCACTGAAGCTTTCTTT
. TRBJ2-2 18 TRBV5-1 CASSLVKPGVSNTGELFF TGCGCCAGCAGCTTGGTGAAGCCGGGGGTCTCGAACACCGGGGAGCTGTTTTTT
TRBD2 TRBJ2-5 15 TRBV5-4 CASSGGGTTQETQYF TGTGCCAGCAGCGGGGGTGGGACTACACAAGAGACCCAGTACTTC
TRBD2 TRBJ2-3 16 TRBV5-1 CASSHRTSGSPDTQYF TGCGCCAGCAGCCATAGGACTAGCGGGAGCCCAGATACGCAGTATTTT
. TRBJ2-7 14 TRBV27 CASSLSRSSYEQYF TGTGCCAGCAGTTTATCCCGGAGCTCCTACGAGCAGTACTTC
. TRBJ1-1 16 TRBV3-1/TRBV3-2 CASSQDNSGMNTEAFF TGTGCCAGCAGCCAAGATAACTCAGGGATGAACACTGAAGCTTTCTTT
. TRBJ2-3 12 TRBV30 CAWGRSTDTQYF TGTGCCTGGGGGCGAAGCACAGATACGCAGTATTTT
TRBD2 TRBJ2-1 18 TRBV4-2 CASSQDRASGAGYNEQFF TGTGCCAGCAGCCAAGATCGGGCTAGCGGAGCTGGCTACAATGAGCAGTTCTTC
TRBD1 TRBJ2-7 15 TRBV7-6 CASSVTGGLDYEQYF TGTGCCAGCAGCGTAACAGGGGGCTTAGACTACGAGCAGTACTTC
. TRBJ1-5 15 TRBV27 CASSSPDRRHQPQHF TGTGCCAGCAGCTCCCCCGACAGGAGGCATCAGCCCCAGCATTTT
. TRBJ1-5 15 TRBV10-3 CATAGNRMSNQPQHF TGTGCCACCGCAGGCAACCGTATGAGCAATCAGCCCCAGCATTTT
TRBD1 TRBJ2-3 15 TRBV5-1 CASSLVGTGTDTQYF TGCGCCAGCAGCTTGGTAGGGACAGGCACAGATACGCAGTATTTT